Listed here are 12 T cell receptor beta chains from one sample, sequenced in a study of response to subunit inactivated influenza vaccine. Each CDR3 protein gets one entry after TCRdb re-called the RT-PCR reads with MiXCR. Counted here are almost 250,000 distinct CDR3 sequences, 12% occurring once; the ten biggest clones make up about 7.8%. The specimen was non-naive T cells sorted from PBMCs, collected roughly 15 days before vaccination. The receptors stem from a man in his forties or fifties who received an inactivated influenza vaccine.

This clonotype showed up many times. In nucleotides, the CDR3 is TGCGCCAGCAGCTTCCAGACAGGGGGCCTCTACGAGCAGTACTTC. Protein product: CASSFQTGGLYEQYF. The gene calls are TRBV5-1 and TRBJ2-7; 10 bases map to TRBD1. The CDR3 runs 15 residues. Trimming cost V 2 bases and J 3 bases; bases outside gene matches: 5. Germline V gene data show CDR1 as SGHRS and CDR2 as YFSETQ.

The V gene is TRBV7-9, the J gene TRBJ1-4; D remains ambiguous. CDR3 length equals 12 residues. Deletions cut 4 bases from V and 7 bases from J, with 7 bases between. The germline gives CDR1 SEHNR, CDR2 FQNEAQ (reference sequence). The CDR3 DNA is TGTGCCAGCAGCTCCATAGGTGAAAAACTGTTTTTT. Translation: CASSSIGEKLFF.

This clonotype was counted a few times. The J gene is TRBJ1-2, the V gene TRBV12-3 or TRBV12-4, with 7 nucleotides matching TRBD1. This CDR3 has 16 amino acids. Trimming removed 5 bases from V and 2 bases from J; junction bases left unmatched: 11. The DNA for the CDR3 is TGTGCCAGCAGTCCAAACAGGGGCGGGGCGAACTATGGCTACACCTTC. Translation gives CASSPNRGGANYGYTF.

V and J are TRBV19 and TRBJ2-3, with 9 bases aligning to TRBD2. The CDR3 runs 16 residues. Germline lookup yields CDR1 LNHDA and CDR2 SQIVND (reference sequence). The V and J ends lost 6 bases and 1 base, in that order; junction bases with no gene match: 8. The CDR3 DNA reads TGTGCCAGTAGCTGGCTAGCGGGGAGAGGCACAGATACGCAGTATTTT. This encodes CASSWLAGRGTDTQYF.

Many counts were recorded for this clonotype. This chain joins TRBV24-1 and TRBJ2-1; D may be TRBD1 (5 bases). With 4 bases removed from V and 3 bases from J, the gap between germline ends came to 15 bases. CDR1 is KGHDR, CDR2 SFDVKD, per germline. This CDR3 has 16 amino acids. Here the CDR3 reads CATSEGRTSFYNEQFF. CDR3 sequence (DNA): TGTGCCACCAGTGAGGGGCGGACGAGCTTCTACAATGAGCAGTTCTTC.

A few counts support this clonotype. This chain uses TRBV5-6 with TRBJ2-3, with 10 bases that match TRBD1. Germline CDR1 reads SGHDT; CDR2 reads YYEEEE. V lost 5 bases, J lost 3 bases, and 6 bases stayed unmatched. The CDR3 is 15 residues long. This CDR3 is CASSRDRGQTDTQYF. For the CDR3, the DNA is TGTGCCAGCAGTCGGGACAGGGGCCAGACAGATACGCAGTATTTT.

This clonotype occurred a few times. The chain has TRBV14 and TRBJ2-3; TRBD2 is a possible D gene (6 bases). Germline loops: CDR1 SGHDN, CDR2 FVKESK. This CDR3 is built from 16 residues. The V end was cut by 1 base, the J end by 6 bases, with 17 bases between. The chain's CDR3 is CASSQGSGVGFDTQYF. Written as DNA, the CDR3 is TGTGCCAGCAGCCAAGGTTCGGGAGTAGGTTTTGATACGCAGTATTTT.

This clonotype was detected a few times. The gene calls are TRBV20-1 and TRBJ2-5; D is unresolved. CDR1 is DFQATT, CDR2 SNEGSKA, per germline (reference sequence). This CDR3 comprises 11 residues. The V gene lost 3 bases and the J gene lost 5 bases, with 7 bases spanning the gap. The CDR3 coding sequence is TGCAGTGCTAGGGAGAGGGAGACCCAGTACTTC. It yields the protein CSARERETQYF.

The table lists this clonotype with many counts. This chain connects TRBV4-1 to TRBJ1-1; 7 bases are shared with TRBD1. The length of the CDR3 is 13 residues. Germline-derived CDR1 and CDR2 are MGHRA and YSYEKL. After removal of 4 bases from V and 6 bases from J, the junction contained 5 bases not matched to a gene. The CDR3 DNA reads as TGCGCCAGCAGCCTCACAGGGGTAGCTGAAGCTTTCTTT. Protein product: CASSLTGVAEAFF.

This clonotype was detected a few times. V gene TRBV20-1 combines with J gene TRBJ2-5, with 8 bases lining up with TRBD2. Trimming took 6 bases from V and 6 from J; bases not matched to a gene: 9. Per the germline V gene, CDR1 is DFQATT and CDR2 is SNEGSKA (reference sequence). This CDR3 has 13 amino acids. CDR3 in DNA: TGCAGTGCCCCTAACAGCGGGGGACAGACCCAGTACTTC. Translated: CSAPNSGGQTQYF.

The chain links TRBV5-1 to TRBJ2-5, with TRBD2 identical over 9 bases. The CDR3 spans 14 residues. Unmatched junction bases numbered 5, after V lost 4 bases and J lost 4 bases. CDR1 and CDR2 (germline): SGHRS, YFSETQ. DNA for the CDR3: TGCGCCAGCAGCACCGGGACTAGCCCAGAGACCCAGTACTTC. Encoded protein: CASSTGTSPETQYF.

The rearrangement links TRBV12-3 or TRBV12-4 to TRBJ2-1; 9 bases line up with TRBD2. V dropped 5 bases and J dropped 7; count of bases not matched to a gene: 12. This CDR3 has 16 amino acids. CDR3 loop: CASSARSSGMGNEQFF. The CDR3, as DNA: TGTGCCAGCAGTGCCCGGTCTAGCGGGATGGGGAATGAGCAGTTCTTC.